This T cell receptor beta chain was captured by sequencing in a study of regulatory T cells in long-lasting Graves disease. For the study at large: Patients with persistent Graves' disease had over 5 years of antithyroid drugs and persistent TSH receptor antibodies. General study points: Persistent disease preferred TRBV28, TRBJ1-2 and TRBJ2-5.

Documented time point: persistent/refractory GD, antithyroid drugs over 5 years with positive TRAb. PBMC RNA served as the TCR library source. American Thyroid Association guidelines were used to diagnose Graves' disease. Building the TCR beta libraries relied on iRepertoire HTBI primers, and CDR3 regions underwent Arm-PCR. TCRdb redid the calling of the multiplex PCR reads with MiXCR, one entry per CDR3 protein. The sample carries 600,000 to 850,000 distinct CDR3 sequences, around 30% recorded once. V was pared by 6 bases and J by 5 bases, with 7 bases of the junction left unmatched. This CDR3 contains 14 residues. With regard to this clonotype: Its antigen remains unidentified.

This sequence joins TRBV12-3 or TRBV12-4 and TRBJ2-7; 10 bases are shared with TRBD1. The receptor comes from a female donor with Graves disease. This sample comprised peripheral blood mononuclear cells (PBMCs), obtained when the disease was refractory, from a patient treated with antithyroid drugs. The CDR3 region has the DNA TGTGCCAGCAGGCACCCGACAGGGGGCAACGAGCAGTACTTC. This encodes CASRHPTGGNEQYF.